These 10 T cell receptor beta chains were sequenced from one sample in a study of blood T cell repertoires in COVID-19. Assay used: immunoSEQ multiplex PCR; TCRdb lists only in-frame clones, some missing. Altogether 75,000 to 90,000 clones are present, more than 70% being singletons, with the ten largest covering around 7.3%. The sequenced sample consisted of peripheral blood. Receptor source: a man aged 45-65 years with active COVID-19.

The CDR3 here is CASSSTSGGSYEQYF. For the CDR3, the DNA is TGTGCCAGCAGTTCGACTAGCGGGGGCTCCTACGAGCAGTACTTC. This sequence joins TRBV6-5 and TRBJ2-7, with TRBD2 identical over 12 bases. V lost 4 bases, J lost 0 bases, and 1 base stayed unmatched. The length of the CDR3 is 15 residues. The germline V gene has CDR1 MNHEY and CDR2 SVGAGI.

The chain combines TRBV4-2 with TRBJ1-5; D gene unclear. The V end lost 1 base, the J end lost 4 bases, and 11 bases lay between the germline ends. CDR3 length: 15 residues. The germline V gene encodes CDR1 LGHNA and CDR2 YNFKEQ. The CDR3 DNA follows: TGTGCCAGCAGCCAAGGAAGGACTGATAATCAGCCCCAGCATTTT. Translation gives CASSQGRTDNQPQHF.

The J gene is TRBJ1-5, the V gene TRBV7-3, with 7 bases fitting TRBD1. CDR1 and CDR2 from the germline V gene are SGHTA and FQGTGA. The CDR3 contains 14 residues. The ends lost 4 bases at V and 2 bases at J; junction bases unmatched: 2. The CDR3 coding sequence is TGTGCCAGCAGCTCGCAGGGGGGCAATCAGCCCCAGCATTTT. Its translation is CASSSQGGNQPQHF.

This chain joins TRBV4-1 and TRBJ2-3; the match to TRBD2 covers 10 bases. Germline lookup yields CDR1 MGHRA and CDR2 YSYEKL. V was pared by 3 bases and J by 0 bases, with 9 bases of the junction left unmatched. The CDR3 has 18 amino acids. The CDR3 loop is CASSQVAGGRESTDTQYF. The CDR3 DNA sequence: TGCGCCAGCAGCCAGGTAGCGGGGGGCCGAGAAAGCACAGATACGCAGTATTTT.

This chain links TRBV4-1 with TRBJ2-3; 7 bases fit TRBD2. V shed 0 bases and J 2 bases; nucleotides not matched to a gene: 2. This CDR3 has 15 amino acids. Germline V gene sequence: CDR1 MGHRA, CDR2 YSYEKL. The CDR3 region has the DNA TGCGCCAGCAGCCAAGATGGGGGGGTCACAGATACGCAGTATTTT. Translating gives CASSQDGGVTDTQYF.

This rearrangement joins TRBV6-1 to TRBJ1-2; a weak D match, TRBD1 (5 bases). Germline V gene lookup returns CDR1 MNHNS and CDR2 SASEGT. V shed 2 bases and J shed 4 bases, with 11 bases lying between them. The CDR3 is 14 amino acids. The CDR3 DNA sequence: TGTGCCAGCAGTGAATTCTTCGGGGGCTATGGCTACACCTTC. Encoded protein: CASSEFFGGYGYTF.

The rearrangement uses TRBV7-2 and TRBJ2-1; TRBD2 aligns across 12 bases. Germline-derived CDR1 and CDR2 are SGHTA and FQGNSA. The CDR3 is 15 residues long. Unmatched junction bases numbered 3, after V lost 5 bases and J lost 4 bases. CDR3 sequence: CASSLLAGGYNEQFF. In nucleotides, the CDR3 is TGTGCCAGCAGCCTACTAGCGGGGGGTTACAATGAGCAGTTCTTC.

The rearrangement joins TRBV19 to TRBJ1-2; possible D gene TRBD1, 6 bases. The V end lost 1 base, the J end lost 4 bases, and 13 bases lay between the germline ends. Germline V gives CDR1 LNHDA, CDR2 SQIVND (reference sequence). The CDR3 consists of 15 residues. CDR3 sequence (DNA): TGTGCCAGTAGTATAGCGTCGACAGGAGTCTATGGCTACACCTTC. Translating gives CASSIASTGVYGYTF.

The V gene is TRBV5-4, the J gene TRBJ2-1; 10 bases line up with TRBD2. Losses at the gene ends were 5 bases for V and 7 bases for J; bases not matched to a gene: 6. Germline V lookup: CDR1 SGHNT, CDR2 YYREEE (reference sequence). There are 14 residues in the CDR3. The CDR3 DNA reads TGTGCCAGCAGTGAGCGGGGGGGAACAAATGAGCAGTTCTTC. Translating gives CASSERGGTNEQFF.

The CDR3 loop is CASSLRGGDGQPQHF. The DNA for the CDR3 is TGTGCCAGCAGCTTAAGGGGAGGGGATGGTCAGCCCCAGCATTTT. The chain couples TRBV7-3 to TRBJ1-5; D possibly corresponds to TRBD1 (5 bases). The CDR3 is 15 amino acids. From germline, CDR1 is SGHTA and CDR2 FQGTGA. V was pared by 1 base and J by 6 bases, with 13 bases between. Together with reference TRBV7-3 and TRBJ1-5, the CDR3 gives the full variable domain: GAGVSQTPSNKVTEKGKYVELRCDPISGHTALYWYRQSLGQGPEFLIYFQGTGAADDSGLPNDRFFAVRPEGSVSTLKIQRTERGDSAVYLCASSLRGGDGQPQHFGDGTRLSIL.